The 20 T cell receptor beta chains presented below share a single source sample, sequenced in a study of spatial heterogeneity in lung cancer. General study results and limits: Within tumors, counts of expanded alpha and beta TCRs tracked tumor mutation counts.

Indicated time point: sample taken at primary tumor resection. TCRdb independently ran MiXCR on the 5' RACE reads; one entry per CDR3 protein. Of 3,000 to 4,500 distinct CDR3 sequences listed, over 6% are singletons. The antigens these receptors bind are not known. Source: lung tumor tissue, taken at surgery. The receptors were gathered from a male donor with early-stage non-small cell lung cancer.

This clonotype was observed at least ten times. Since it is a stray read in a library aimed at alpha chains, this beta chain has a size that is not meaningful. The rearrangement uses TRBV4-1 and TRBJ2-5; D perhaps matches TRBD2 (6 bases). Germline loops: CDR1 MGHRA, CDR2 YSYEKL. The V and J ends lost 0 bases and 4 bases respectively, with 15 bases between them. The CDR3 length is 16 residues. CDR3 in amino acids: CASSQEGPGVVETQYF. CDR3 nucleotide sequence: TGCGCCAGCAGCCAAGAAGGACCGGGAGTAGTAGAGACCCAGTACTTC.

This clonotype has just one count. A library made for alpha chains picked up this beta chain off target, so its size means little. This chain joins TRBV7-9 and TRBJ2-3; a possible D gene is TRBD1 (6 bases). The V end was cut by 5 bases, the J end by 2 bases, with 11 bases between. This CDR3 region has 14 residues. Per germline, CDR1 SEHNR and CDR2 FQNEAQ (reference sequence). The CDR3: CASSRGQTTDTQYF. CDR3 in DNA: TGTGCCAGCAGCCGAGGACAGACCACAGATACGCAGTATTTT.

This clonotype rates as medium-sized. Little can be read into the size of this beta chain, an off-target read in a library designed for alpha chains. This chain links TRBV7-3 with TRBJ2-5; TRBD2 agrees at 10 bases. After removal of 2 bases from V and 2 bases from J, the junction contained 5 bases not matched to a gene. Germline CDR1 and CDR2: SGHTA and FQGTGA. CDR3 size: 16 residues. The CDR3 here is CASSLGSSGGQETQYF. CDR3 DNA sequence: TGTGCCAGCAGCTTAGGGTCTAGCGGGGGTCAAGAGACCCAGTACTTC.

By share, this clonotype ranks as medium-sized. This beta chain lies outside the target of a library built for alpha chains; its clone size means little. This sequence joins TRBV7-2 and TRBJ1-6; TRBD1 might be the D (6 bases). V was pared by 1 base and J by 3 bases, with 10 bases between. Germline CDR1 SGHTA, CDR2 FQGNSA. This CDR3 comprises 16 residues. The CDR3: CASSLVGGSYNSPLHF. CDR3 coding DNA: TGTGCCAGCAGCTTAGTTGGGGGCAGCTATAATTCACCCCTCCACTTT.

This clonotype was counted ten times or more. Little can be read into the size of this beta chain, an off-target read in a library designed for alpha chains. The rearrangement joins TRBV6-6 to TRBJ1-4, with D perhaps matching TRBD1 (5 bases). Germline V gene sequence: CDR1 MNHNY, CDR2 SVGAGI (reference sequence). V lost 8 bases and J 7 bases, leaving 14 bases between the germline ends. This CDR3 has 13 amino acids. CDR3 DNA: TGTGCCAGCGAAGGGCAGGGTGGTGAAAAACTGTTTTTT. Translated, it gives CASEGQGGEKLFF.

As for this clonotype: The size of this beta chain means little, since it is a stray read in a library made for alpha chains. This rearrangement joins TRBV14 to TRBJ2-3; D is perhaps TRBD2 (7 bases). CDR1 is SGHDN, CDR2 FVKESK, per germline. The ends were cut back, 2 bases at V and 6 bases at J, with 18 bases in the middle. The CDR3 sequence is 16 residues long. The CDR3 bases are TGTGCCAGCAGCCAAAGACGGGGGGCGCGAGGGGATACGCAGTATTTT. Protein product: CASSQRRGARGDTQYF.

This clonotype has ten or more counts. This beta chain is an unintended read in a library built for alpha chains; its size means little. The rearrangement joins TRBV12-3 or TRBV12-4 to TRBJ2-2, with D uncertain. Trimming pared 2 bases from V and 1 base from J, leaving 8 bases between. The CDR3 is 15 amino acids. Here the CDR3 reads CASSLLRQNTGELFF. The CDR3 nucleotides are TGTGCCAGCAGTTTACTACGACAGAACACCGGGGAGCTGTTTTTT.

By share, this clonotype counts as medium-sized. This beta chain is off target for a library built for alpha chains, so its abundance means little. V is TRBV7-2 and J is TRBJ2-2, with 12 bases that match TRBD2. After removal of 4 bases from V and 4 bases from J, the junction contained 7 bases not matched to a gene. This CDR3 spans 17 amino acids. Germline CDR1 reads SGHTA; CDR2 reads FQGNSA. In nucleotides, the CDR3 is TGTGCCAGCAGCTCCCTAGCGGGGGGGCCGGGCACCGGGGAGCTGTTTTTT. It is translated as CASSSLAGGPGTGELFF. The entire variable domain, with the rest obtained from reference TRBV7-2 and TRBJ2-2, is as follows: GAGVSQSPSNKVTEKGKDVELRCDPISGHTALYWYRQSLGQGLEFLIYFQGNSAPDKSGLPSDRFSAERTGGSVSTLTIQRTQQEDSAVYLCASSSLAGGPGTGELFFGEGSRLTVL.

By its share, this clonotype is medium-sized. The library was prepared for alpha chains; this beta chain is a stray read, so its frequency means little. The rearrangement joins TRBV18 to TRBJ1-2; D gene unclear. The CDR3 consists of 13 residues. Looked up from germline, CDR1 is KGHSH and CDR2 is LQKENI. V lost 0 bases and J 7 bases, leaving 9 bases between the germline ends. CDR3 protein: CASSPPSVGGYTF. The CDR3 DNA reads as TGTGCCAGCTCACCACCATCGGTTGGTGGCTACACCTTC.

This clonotype is medium-sized (0.01 to 0.1%) in the sample. For a library built for alpha chains, this beta chain is a stray read; little rests on its size. This chain links TRBV7-9 with TRBJ2-2; D is ambiguous. V dropped 5 bases and J dropped 4 bases, with 11 bases sitting between them. Germline values: CDR1 SEHNR, CDR2 FQNEAQ (reference sequence). The CDR3 has 14 residues. This chain's CDR3 is CASSRNVITGELFF. For the CDR3, the DNA is TGTGCCAGCAGCAGAAACGTCATCACCGGGGAGCTGTTTTTT.

This clonotype was counted only a few times. A library prepared for alpha chains yielded this beta chain as an off-target read; its size is of little meaning. This CDR3 is CASSESPLAVGELFF. As DNA, the CDR3 is TGTGCCAGCAGTGAATCTCCCCTCGCAGTTGGGGAGCTGTTTTTT. The chain recombines TRBV2 with TRBJ2-2; D gene ambiguous. With 2 bases removed from V and 8 bases from J, the gap between germline ends came to 15 bases. The germline CDR1 and CDR2 sequences are SNHLY and FYNNEI. The CDR3 totals 15 residues.

Sample share makes this clonotype medium-sized (0.01 to 0.1%). This beta chain was picked up by a library intended for alpha chains and is off target, so its count carries little meaning. The V gene is TRBV20-1, the J gene TRBJ1-5, with D perhaps TRBD1 (5 bases). The germline V and J ends were trimmed by 1 base and 5 bases, with 9 bases remaining between them. Germline V CDR1 and CDR2: DFQATT, SNEGSKA (reference sequence). The CDR3 is made up of 13 amino acids. The CDR3: CSARGGHDQPQHF. CDR3 DNA: TGCAGTGCTAGAGGGGGCCACGATCAGCCCCAGCATTTT.

This clonotype has only a few counts. This beta chain appears as a stray read in a library generated for alpha chains; its size is not informative. This chain connects TRBV5-5 to TRBJ2-7, with a weak D call TRBD2 (5 bases). Germline CDR1 SGHKS, CDR2 YYEKEE (reference sequence). CDR3 length: 15 residues. Trimming pared 2 bases from V and 1 base from J, leaving 13 bases between. DNA for the CDR3: TGTGCCAGCAGCTTCGGGGTTTCACATTCCTACGAGCAGTACGTC. Protein product: CASSFGVSHSYEQYV.

This clonotype occurred many times. This beta chain is a stray sequence in a library constructed for alpha chains; its clone size is not meaningful. The V gene is TRBV27, the J gene TRBJ1-1, with D hard to call. The CDR3 length is 13 residues. Trimming removed 3 bases from V and 1 base from J, with 6 bases in between. Germline-derived CDR1 and CDR2 are MNHEY and SMNVEV (reference sequence). In DNA form, the CDR3 reads TGTGCCAGCAGTTTCATCTCGAACACTGAAGCTTTCTTT. Amino acid sequence: CASSFISNTEAFF.

This clonotype was seen at least ten times. This beta chain is a stray read from a library made for alpha chains; its abundance is not meaningful. V and J are TRBV9 and TRBJ2-5, with 7 bases lining up with TRBD2. Per germline, CDR1 SGDLS and CDR2 YYNGEE. This CDR3 contains 16 residues. The junction had 13 bases not matched to a gene; V was cut back by 3 bases and J by 5 bases. The CDR3: CASSALGGNKRETQYF. The CDR3 region has the DNA TGTGCCAGCAGCGCATTGGGGGGGAATAAAAGGGAGACCCAGTACTTC.

This clonotype was observed at least ten times. This beta chain is an unintended read in a library built for alpha chains; its size means little. The chain links TRBV2 to TRBJ1-1; D remains unclear. Trimming cost V 10 bases and J 2 bases, with 17 bases left between them. The CDR3 consists of 14 residues. Looked up from germline, CDR1 is SNHLY and CDR2 is FYNNEI. The CDR3 bases are TGTGCCACCCCTAGGACGGACCCCAACACTGAAGCTTTCTTT. Its translation: CATPRTDPNTEAFF.

On this clonotype itself: A library made for alpha chains picked up this beta chain off target, so its size means little. This sequence joins TRBV7-2 and TRBJ1-1; 7 bases fit TRBD1. J lost 4 bases, V lost 0 bases, and 2 bases had no gene match. The CDR3 totals 14 residues. Germline V gene lookup returns CDR1 SGHTA and CDR2 FQGNSA. The chain's CDR3 is CASSLARGGTEAFF. Written as DNA, the CDR3 is TGTGCCAGCAGCTTAGCCAGGGGGGGCACTGAAGCTTTCTTT.

The table lists this clonotype with many counts. A library made for alpha chains picked up this beta chain off target, so its size means little. The chain couples TRBV7-2 to TRBJ2-1; D not resolved. Deletions cut 7 bases from V and 1 base from J, with 5 bases between. The CDR3 is 12 amino acids. Germline assignment: CDR1 SGHTA and CDR2 FQGNSA. CDR3 coding DNA: TGTGCCAGCATCGTATCCTACAATGAGCAGTTCTTC. Encoded protein: CASIVSYNEQFF. The full variable domain, in which reference TRBV7-2 and TRBJ2-1 provide the parts outside the CDR3, is GAGVSQSPSNKVTEKGKDVELRCDPISGHTALYWYRQSLGQGLEFLIYFQGNSAPDKSGLPSDRFSAERTGGSVSTLTIQRTQQEDSAVYLCASIVSYNEQFFGPGTRLTVL.

For this clonotype: This beta chain represents an off-target read in a library built for alpha chains; its size is of limited meaning. The gene calls are TRBV7-3 and TRBJ2-7; tentatively, D is TRBD1 (6 bases). V was trimmed by 1 base and J by 6 bases, leaving 10 bases between them. Looked up from germline, CDR1 is SGHTA and CDR2 is FQGTGA. The CDR3 loop spans 13 amino acids. CDR3 protein: CASSLNGGREQYF. Here the CDR3 DNA reads TGTGCCAGCAGCTTAAATGGGGGCCGCGAGCAGTACTTC.

This clonotype occurred many times. Because this beta chain is a stray read in a library intended to capture alpha chains, its abundance should not be given much weight. The chain combines TRBV5-1 with TRBJ1-5; D gene uncertain. Germline V gene data show CDR1 as SGHRS and CDR2 as YFSETQ. CDR3 length: 13 amino acids. V was shortened by 0 bases and J by 7 bases, with 8 bases between the two germline ends. The CDR3 loop is CASSLEPGQPQHF. The CDR3 nucleotides read TGCGCCAGCAGCTTGGAGCCGGGACAGCCCCAGCATTTT.